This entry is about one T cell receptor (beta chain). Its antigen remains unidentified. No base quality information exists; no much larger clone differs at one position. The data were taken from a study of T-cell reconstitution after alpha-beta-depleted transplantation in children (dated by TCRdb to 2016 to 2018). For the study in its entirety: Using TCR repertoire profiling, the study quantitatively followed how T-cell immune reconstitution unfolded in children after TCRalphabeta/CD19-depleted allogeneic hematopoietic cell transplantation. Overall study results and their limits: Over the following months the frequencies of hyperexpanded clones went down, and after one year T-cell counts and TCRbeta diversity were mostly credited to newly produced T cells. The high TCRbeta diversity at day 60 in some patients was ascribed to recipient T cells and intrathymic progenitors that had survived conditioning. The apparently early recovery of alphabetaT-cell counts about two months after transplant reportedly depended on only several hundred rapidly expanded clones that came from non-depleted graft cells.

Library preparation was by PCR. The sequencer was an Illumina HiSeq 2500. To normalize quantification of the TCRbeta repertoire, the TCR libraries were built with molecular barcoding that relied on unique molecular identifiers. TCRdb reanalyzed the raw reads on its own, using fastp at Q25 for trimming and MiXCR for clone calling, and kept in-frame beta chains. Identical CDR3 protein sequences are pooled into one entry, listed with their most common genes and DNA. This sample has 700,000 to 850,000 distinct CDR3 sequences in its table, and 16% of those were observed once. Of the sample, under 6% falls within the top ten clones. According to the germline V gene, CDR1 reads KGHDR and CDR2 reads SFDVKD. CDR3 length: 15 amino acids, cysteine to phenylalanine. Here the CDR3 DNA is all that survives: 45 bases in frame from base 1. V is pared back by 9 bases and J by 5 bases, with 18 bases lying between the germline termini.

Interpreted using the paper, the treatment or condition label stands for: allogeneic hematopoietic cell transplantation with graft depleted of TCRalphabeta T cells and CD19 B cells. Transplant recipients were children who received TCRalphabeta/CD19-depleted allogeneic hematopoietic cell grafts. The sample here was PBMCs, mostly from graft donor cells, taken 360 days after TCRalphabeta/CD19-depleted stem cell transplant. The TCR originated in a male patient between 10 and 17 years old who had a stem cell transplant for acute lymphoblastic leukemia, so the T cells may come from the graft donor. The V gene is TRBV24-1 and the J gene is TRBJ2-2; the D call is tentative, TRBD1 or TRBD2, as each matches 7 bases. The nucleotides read TGTGCCACCCAAAAAGCGGGACAGCGGACCGGGGAGCTGTTTTTT. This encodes CATQKAGQRTGELFF.